This passage covers 32 T cell receptor beta chains from one sample sequenced in a study of blood T cell repertoires in COVID-19. The data were produced by immunoSEQ multiplex PCR, yet TCRdb's version contains in-frame clones alone and is incomplete. The repertoire includes fewer than 100,000 clones, around nine tenths of them detected once, and around 0.77% sits in the top ten. The sequenced sample consisted of peripheral blood. These TCRs come from a woman of 80 years or more with acute or convalescent COVID-19.

This clone was seen a single time. The V gene is TRBV9, the J gene TRBJ2-5; TRBD2 matches at 11 bases. The V segment lost 2 bases and the J segment 2 bases; nucleotides outside the gene matches: 2. The CDR3 contains 15 residues. Germline V gene sequence: CDR1 SGDLS, CDR2 YYNGEE. CDR3 amino acids: CASSVLAGGQETQYF. CDR3 DNA: TGTGCCAGCAGCGTTTTAGCGGGGGGGCAAGAGACCCAGTACTTC. Filled out from reference TRBV9 and TRBJ2-5, the complete variable domain reads DSGVTQTPKHLITATGQRVTLRCSPRSGDLSVYWYQQSLDQGLQFLIQYYNGEERAKGNILERFSAQQFPDLHSELNLSSLELGDSALYFCASSVLAGGQETQYFGPGTRLLVL.

The gene calls are TRBV12-3 or TRBV12-4 and TRBJ1-5; 7 bases line up with TRBD1. J lost 7 bases, V lost 6 bases, and 6 bases had no gene match. This CDR3 is built from 13 residues. CDR3 nucleotides: TGTGCCAGCAGGCCCGGGACAGCACAGCCCCAGCATTTT. Translation: CASRPGTAQPQHF.

This chain connects TRBV6-5 to TRBJ2-3; 15 nucleotides match TRBD2. The trim removed 6 bases at V and 6 bases at J, leaving 4 bases unmatched. CDR1 and CDR2 from the germline V gene are MNHEY and SVGAGI. The CDR3 runs to 15 residues. CDR3 amino acids: CASSRGTSGGDTQYF. The CDR3 DNA reads as TGTGCCAGCAGCCGAGGGACTAGCGGGGGGGATACGCAGTATTTT.

V is TRBV20-1 and J is TRBJ1-2, with a weak D call TRBD1 (6 bases). V was cut by 6 bases and J by 8 bases, with 13 bases left in between. In germline, CDR1 is DFQATT, CDR2 SNEGSKA (reference sequence). This CDR3 is 11 amino acids long. The CDR3 DNA is TGCAGTGCGAGTCCAGGGGTAGGCTACACCTTC. Its protein product is CSASPGVGYTF.

This clone came up once. This chain uses TRBV3-1 (or the pseudogene TRBV3-2) with TRBJ2-5; TRBD2 matches at 16 bases. V shed 4 bases, J shed 4 bases, and the junction held 3 bases outside the gene matches. CDR1 is LGHDT, CDR2 YNNKEL, per germline (reference sequence). The CDR3 sequence is 16 residues long. The CDR3: CASSRGTSGRAETQYF. DNA for the CDR3: TGTGCCAGCAGCCGCGGGACTAGCGGGAGGGCAGAGACCCAGTACTTC.

The V call is TRBV28, the J call TRBJ1-2; the match to TRBD1 covers 7 bases. Per the germline V gene, CDR1 is MDHEN and CDR2 is SYDVKM. V was clipped by 9 bases and J by 2 bases; unmatched bases: 15. The CDR3 consists of 16 residues. In nucleotides, the CDR3 is TGTGCCAGTCGGAACAGGGGTTCCAGTTGGAACTATGGCTACACCTTC. It specifies CASRNRGSSWNYGYTF.

This clone was counted once. The rearrangement uses TRBV2 and TRBJ2-4; possibly TRBD2 for D (5 bases). The V end lost 2 bases, the J end lost 0 bases, and 14 bases lay between the germline ends. This CDR3 region has 17 residues. Germline assignment: CDR1 SNHLY and CDR2 FYNNEI. The CDR3 spells CASSEQLPRGAKNIQYF. CDR3 DNA: TGTGCCAGCAGTGAACAACTCCCCCGGGGAGCCAAAAACATTCAGTACTTC.

The V and J genes are TRBV5-4 and TRBJ2-2, with 14 positions matching TRBD2. Germline assignment: CDR1 SGHNT and CDR2 YYREEE (reference sequence). V lost 5 bases to trimming and J lost 8 bases; unmatched junction nucleotides: 8. The CDR3 consists of 16 residues. The CDR3 loop is CASRETSGRVEGELFF. CDR3 DNA sequence: TGTGCCAGCAGGGAGACTAGCGGGAGGGTTGAGGGGGAGCTGTTTTTT. Variable domain in full (rest from reference TRBV5-4 and TRBJ2-2): ETGVTQSPTHLIKTRGQQVTLRCSSQSGHNTVSWYQQALGQGPQFIFQYYREEENGRGNFPPRFSGLQFPNYSSELNVNALELDDSALYLCASRETSGRVEGELFFGEGSRLTVL.

The rearrangement uses TRBV19 and TRBJ2-2; maybe TRBD2 (6 bases). From germline, CDR1 is LNHDA and CDR2 SQIVND (reference sequence). V gave up 4 bases and J gave up 4 bases, with 10 bases separating them. The CDR3 runs 14 residues. The CDR3 DNA is TGTGCCAGTAGTAAGCCCGGGGGCACCGGGGAGCTGTTTTTT. It yields the protein CASSKPGGTGELFF.

V is TRBV9 and J is TRBJ2-7; D remains ambiguous. V was cut by 7 bases and J by 0 bases, with 11 bases left in between. This CDR3 comprises 13 residues. Germline values: CDR1 SGDLS, CDR2 YYNGEE. DNA of the CDR3: TGTGCCAGCCGTTCGGAGAGCTCCTACGAGCAGTACTTC. This encodes CASRSESSYEQYF. Full variable domain (missing parts from reference TRBV9 and TRBJ2-7): DSGVTQTPKHLITATGQRVTLRCSPRSGDLSVYWYQQSLDQGLQFLIQYYNGEERAKGNILERFSAQQFPDLHSELNLSSLELGDSALYFCASRSESSYEQYFGPGTRLTVT.

The V call is TRBV18, the J call TRBJ1-5, with 8 nucleotides matching TRBD1. The CDR3 has 15 amino acids. The V gene's germline CDR1 is KGHSH and CDR2 LQKENI. The ends lost 5 bases at V and 7 bases at J; junction bases unmatched: 10. In DNA, the CDR3 is TGTGCCAGCTCAGCCTCGACAGGGGCGGGCCAGCCCCAGCATTTT. Protein: CASSASTGAGQPQHF. Full variable domain (remainder filled in from reference TRBV18 and TRBJ1-5): NAGVMQNPRHLVRRRGQEARLRCSPMKGHSHVYWYRQLPEEGLKFMVYLQKENIIDESGMPKERFSAEFPKEGPSILRIQQVVRGDSAAYFCASSASTGAGQPQHFGDGTRLSIL.

The V and J genes are TRBV4-1 and TRBJ2-6; D is uncertain. Trimming stripped 2 bases from V and 0 bases from J, with 11 bases between. This CDR3 is built from 17 residues. CDR1 MGHRA and CDR2 YSYEKL come from the germline V gene. In nucleotides, the CDR3 is TGCGCCAGCAGCCAATCTGGTCGGAGCTCTGGGGCCAACGTCCTGACTTTC. It encodes CASSQSGRSSGANVLTF.

V is TRBV24-1 and J is TRBJ2-2; 9 bases line up with TRBD1. V trimming: 7 bases; J trimming: 4 bases; junction bases outside the gene matches: 9. CDR1 KGHDR and CDR2 SFDVKD come from the germline V gene. The CDR3 is made up of 16 amino acids. CDR3 coding DNA: TGTGCCACCAGCATACCGGGACAGGGCCCCACCGGGGAGCTGTTTTTT. As protein: CATSIPGQGPTGELFF.

J is TRBJ1-5 and V is TRBV15; TRBD1 aligns across 8 bases. V dropped 2 bases and J dropped 5; count of bases not matched to a gene: 5. Germline CDR1 reads LNHNV; CDR2 reads YYDKDF (reference sequence). CDR3 size: 15 residues. In DNA form, the CDR3 reads TGTGCCACCAGCAGATCCGGACAGGGCTATCAGCCCCAGCATTTT. Its translation: CATSRSGQGYQPQHF. The full variable domain, with the rest looked up from reference TRBV15 and TRBJ1-5, is DAMVIQNPRYQVTQFGKPVTLSCSQTLNHNVMYWYQQKSSQAPKLLFHYYDKDFNNEADTPDNFQSRRPNTSFCFLDIRSPGLGDTAMYLCATSRSGQGYQPQHFGDGTRLSIL.

The chain uses TRBV18 and TRBJ1-3, with D tentatively TRBD1 (6 bases). CDR1 is KGHSH and CDR2 is LQKENI in the germline V gene. V lost 3 bases to trimming and J lost 0 bases, with 12 bases between them. CDR3 length equals 16 residues. CDR3 protein: CASSPSGQHSGNTIYF. CDR3 bases: TGTGCCAGCTCACCCTCAGGACAGCACTCTGGAAACACCATATATTTT.

The chain's CDR3 is CAWDGGHQETQYF. The DNA of the CDR3 is TGTGCCTGGGACGGTGGGCATCAAGAGACCCAGTACTTC. J is TRBJ2-5 and V is TRBV30; D is unresolved. Germline V lookup: CDR1 GTSNPN, CDR2 SVGIG (reference sequence). V dropped 5 bases and J dropped 2 bases, with 12 bases sitting between them. CDR3 length: 13 amino acids.

The chain employs TRBV28 and TRBJ1-6; 7 bases agree with TRBD1. There are 13 residues in the CDR3. V trimming: 8 bases; J trimming: 7 bases; junction bases outside the gene matches: 5. In germline, CDR1 is MDHEN, CDR2 SYDVKM. In DNA form, the CDR3 reads TGTGCCAGCGTCTCAGGGGGGAATTCACCCCTCCACTTT. Its translation is CASVSGGNSPLHF.

This rearrangement joins TRBV6-5 to TRBJ2-5; D is undetermined. Between the trimmed V and J ends, which lost 0 bases and 5 bases, there was a span of 13 bases. The V gene's germline CDR1 is MNHEY and CDR2 SVGAGI. The CDR3 covers 15 residues. For the CDR3, the DNA is TGTGCCAGCAGTTACTCGAGGCTCGGTGGGGAGACCCAGTACTTC. This translates into CASSYSRLGGETQYF.

Only one count was recorded for this clone. The V gene is TRBV18, the J gene TRBJ1-5; D not certain. Per germline, CDR1 KGHSH and CDR2 LQKENI. Trimming left V 3 bases short and J 0 bases short, with 3 bases between. The CDR3 totals 13 residues. CDR3 DNA sequence: TGTGCCAGCTCACCCAGTAGCAATCAGCCCCAGCATTTT. The encoded protein is CASSPSSNQPQHF.

This clone was seen only a few times. This chain uses TRBV7-9 with TRBJ2-3; the match to TRBD2 covers 10 bases. The CDR3 spans 13 residues. Looked up from germline, CDR1 is SEHNR and CDR2 is FQNEAQ (reference sequence). The junction had 2 bases not matched to a gene; V was cut back by 7 bases and J by 4 bases. This CDR3 is CASILAGADTQYF. The CDR3 nucleotides are TGTGCCAGCATCCTAGCGGGAGCAGATACGCAGTATTTT. The full variable domain, completed using reference TRBV7-9 and TRBJ2-3, is DTGVSQNPRHKITKRGQNVTFRCDPISEHNRLYWYRQTLGQGPEFLTYFQNEAQLEKSRLLSDRFSAERPKGSFSTLEIQRTEQGDSAMYLCASILAGADTQYFGPGTRLTVL.

The V and J genes are TRBV7-9 and TRBJ1-1; the match to TRBD1 covers 7 bases. From germline, CDR1 is SEHNR and CDR2 FQNEAQ (reference sequence). The CDR3 is 14 residues long. V lost 5 bases, J lost 4 bases, and 7 bases stayed unmatched. The CDR3 region is CASSPRQGITEAFF. The CDR3 region has the DNA TGTGCCAGCAGCCCCCGACAGGGAATCACTGAAGCTTTCTTT.

The genes are TRBV11-3 and TRBJ1-3; TRBD1 aligns across 8 bases. After removal of 5 bases from V and 2 bases from J, the junction contained 5 bases not matched to a gene. In germline, CDR1 is SGHNT, CDR2 YENEEA. The CDR3 spans 15 residues. The CDR3 reads CASSTTGGTGNTIYF. CDR3 sequence (DNA): TGTGCCAGCAGCACAACAGGGGGAACTGGAAACACCATATATTTT. Full variable domain (outside the CDR3, taken from reference TRBV11-3 and TRBJ1-3): EAGVVQSPRYKIIEKKQPVAFWCNPISGHNTLYWYLQNLGQGPELLIRYENEEAVDDSQLPKDRFSAERLKGVDSTLKIQPAELGDSAVYLCASSTTGGTGNTIYFGEGSWLTVV.

This chain links TRBV6-1 with TRBJ2-7; no definite D call. V lost 3 bases and J 3 bases, leaving 3 bases between the germline ends. The CDR3 spans 11 residues. In germline, CDR1 is MNHNS, CDR2 SASEGT. The CDR3 spells CASSDNYEQYF. For the CDR3, the DNA is TGTGCCAGCAGTGACAACTACGAGCAGTACTTC.

The V gene is TRBV7-2, the J gene TRBJ2-1; D ambiguous. The germline V gene encodes CDR1 SGHTA and CDR2 FQGNSA. The V end lost 3 bases, the J end lost 6 bases, and 9 bases lay between the germline ends. The CDR3 is 13 residues long. This CDR3 is CASSFSRINEQFF. The CDR3 DNA is TGTGCCAGCAGCTTTTCTAGAATCAATGAGCAGTTCTTC.

The chain employs TRBV4-2 and TRBJ2-7; D unresolved. The CDR3 is 12 residues long. Trimming cost V 0 bases and J 5 bases, with 5 bases left between them. Germline V gives CDR1 LGHNA, CDR2 YNFKEQ. The CDR3 reads CASSQERDEQYF. In DNA form, the CDR3 reads TGTGCCAGCAGCCAAGAGAGAGACGAGCAGTACTTC.

This chain uses TRBV11-3 with TRBJ1-4; the match to TRBD1 covers 8 bases. J gave up 6 bases and V 5 bases, and 5 bases lay outside the gene matches. The CDR3 extends over 14 amino acids. The germline CDR1 and CDR2 sequences are SGHNT and YENEEA. CDR3 bases: TGTGCCAGCAGCGCACCGGGACAGGATGAAAAACTGTTTTTT. The encoded protein is CASSAPGQDEKLFF.

CDR3 nucleotides: TGTGCCAGCGGACAGTTAAATCAGCCCCAGCATTTT. Protein product: CASGQLNQPQHF. V is TRBV6-5 and J is TRBJ1-5, with D maybe TRBD1 (6 bases). V dropped 8 bases and J dropped 4 bases, with 9 bases sitting between them. The CDR3 sequence is 12 residues long. Germline V lookup: CDR1 MNHEY, CDR2 SVGAGI.

The chain couples TRBV18 to TRBJ1-5; 10 bases agree with TRBD1. The CDR3 is 15 amino acids. Germline loops: CDR1 KGHSH, CDR2 LQKENI. Trimming at V came to 4 bases and at J to 6 bases, leaving 6 bases not matched to a gene. CDR3 in DNA: TGTGCCAGCTCACGGGGGACAGGGGTGACTCAGCCCCAGCATTTT. It codes for CASSRGTGVTQPQHF.

The rearrangement uses TRBV5-1 and TRBJ2-1; 9 bases are shared with TRBD1. Germline V CDR1 and CDR2: SGHRS, YFSETQ. Trimming cost V 7 bases and J 2 bases; bases outside gene matches: 7. The CDR3 has 15 residues. CDR3 residues: CASGFGTGPYNEQFF. DNA of the CDR3: TGCGCCAGCGGTTTTGGGACAGGGCCCTACAATGAGCAGTTCTTC.

V is TRBV11-2 and J is TRBJ2-2; 10 bases line up with TRBD2. The V segment lost 1 base and the J segment 4 bases; nucleotides outside the gene matches: 0. Per germline, CDR1 SGHAT and CDR2 FQNNGV. CDR3 length equals 15 residues. CDR3 sequence: CASSLVAGGTGELFF. The CDR3 bases are TGTGCCAGCAGCTTAGTAGCGGGGGGCACCGGGGAGCTGTTTTTT.

V gene TRBV6-4 combines with J gene TRBJ1-5; 9 nucleotides align to TRBD1. The ends lost 4 bases at V and 5 bases at J; junction bases unmatched: 6. Germline V lookup: CDR1 MRHNA, CDR2 SNTAGT. The CDR3 totals 15 residues. CDR3: CASSATGGRDQPQHF. CDR3 sequence (DNA): TGTGCCAGCAGTGCGACAGGGGGAAGGGATCAGCCCCAGCATTTT.

The chain has TRBV7-9 and TRBJ2-3; 10 positions match TRBD1. J gave up 2 bases and V 5 bases, and 7 bases lay outside the gene matches. This CDR3 region has 16 residues. Germline V gives CDR1 SEHNR, CDR2 FQNEAQ (reference sequence). The CDR3 is CASSDRGPWDTDTQYF. The CDR3 nucleotides read TGTGCCAGCAGCGACAGGGGGCCCTGGGACACAGATACGCAGTATTTT.